The 17 T cell receptor beta chains below all came from one sample that was sequenced in a study of T cells in Graves' hyperthyroidism and ophthalmopathy. Amplification of TCR beta CDR3 regions was performed using RNA transcripts as template. First-round RT-PCR targeting the TCR CDR3 was performed with the HTBI primer set. TCRdb re-called the multiplex PCR reads with MiXCR, one entry per CDR3 protein. The table includes roughly 500,000 distinct CDR3 sequences, approximately 14% detected once. Specimen: blood. These receptors all come from a woman aged 25 to 39 with Graves' hyperthyroidism that later progressed to Graves' ophthalmopathy.

This clonotype was seen at least ten times. The genes are TRBV24-1 and TRBJ1-2, with 10 bases that match TRBD1. Germline V gene sequence: CDR1 KGHDR, CDR2 SFDVKD. The CDR3 loop spans 17 amino acids. The trim removed 5 bases at V and 3 bases at J, leaving 11 bases unmatched. CDR3: CATSGLTPDRGDYGYTF. CDR3 nucleotides: TGTGCCACCAGTGGGTTGACACCGGACAGGGGGGACTATGGCTACACCTTC.

The chain combines TRBV19 with TRBJ2-5, with D unclear. The CDR3 is 11 amino acids. V gave up 4 bases and J gave up 5 bases, with 5 bases separating them. CDR1 is LNHDA and CDR2 is SQIVND in the germline V gene (reference sequence). CDR3 coding DNA: TGTGCCAGTAGTAATTCCGAGACCCAGTACTTC. Amino acid sequence: CASSNSETQYF.

This clonotype was seen many times. The rearrangement links TRBV2 to TRBJ2-1, with 16 positions matching TRBD2. This CDR3 has 17 residues. V lost 7 bases to trimming and J lost 2 bases; unmatched junction nucleotides: 5. Germline CDR1 SNHLY, CDR2 FYNNEI. The CDR3 spells CASITGLAGGPYNEQFF. CDR3 nucleotide sequence: TGTGCCAGCATAACGGGACTAGCGGGAGGGCCCTACAATGAGCAGTTCTTC.

This clonotype has at least ten counts. The chain is built from TRBV7-2 and TRBJ1-5; the D gene is possibly TRBD1 (5 bases). Germline V gene lookup returns CDR1 SGHTA and CDR2 FQGNSA. There are 13 residues in the CDR3. The V end lost 1 base, the J end lost 15 bases, and 16 bases lay between the germline ends. The CDR3 here is CASSLGGASLPHF. CDR3 nucleotide sequence: TGTGCCAGCAGCTTAGGAGGGGCCAGTTTGCCGCATTTT.

As concerns this clonotype: This may stem from a read error, because a much larger clone lies one nucleotide away. The chain recombines TRBV10-3 with TRBJ1-3; tentative D call: TRBD1 (5 bases). The CDR3 loop spans 14 amino acids. In germline, CDR1 is ENHRY, CDR2 SYGVKD. The CDR3 DNA is TGTGCCATCAGTGAAGGAGGGACTGGAAACGCCATATATTTT. It yields the protein CAISEGGTGNAIYF.

This clonotype came up many times. The chain is built from TRBV12-3 or TRBV12-4 and TRBJ2-1, with D unresolved. V lost 0 bases, J lost 12 bases, and 12 bases lay in between. The CDR3 is 13 residues long. The CDR3 loop reads CASSLAGQKGQFF. The DNA for the CDR3 is TGTGCCAGCAGTTTAGCAGGGCAAAAAGGGCAGTTCTTC.

The V and J genes are TRBV30 and TRBJ2-7; D might be TRBD2 (6 bases). V was clipped by 2 bases and J by 2 bases, with 13 bases between them. CDR3 length: 14 residues. Germline V gene sequence: CDR1 GTSNPN, CDR2 SVGIG (reference sequence). CDR3 loop: CAWSSLRGTYEQYF. Here the CDR3 DNA reads TGTGCCTGGAGTTCACTGCGGGGAACCTACGAGCAGTACTTC.

Ten or more counts support this clonotype. The CDR3 loop reads CASSPTLLDYEQYF. Here the CDR3 DNA reads TGTGCCAGCAGCCCCACCCTTCTGGACTACGAGCAGTACTTC. This sequence joins TRBV7-2 and TRBJ2-7, with D uncertain. The CDR3 loop spans 14 amino acids. Deletions cut 5 bases from V and 3 bases from J, with 14 bases between. Germline loops: CDR1 SGHTA, CDR2 FQGNSA.

This clonotype was observed at least ten times. This chain uses TRBV29-1 with TRBJ1-1, with TRBD1 identical over 9 bases. This CDR3 spans 14 amino acids. V was clipped by 4 bases and J by 3 bases; unmatched bases: 6. In germline, CDR1 is SQVTM, CDR2 ANQGSEA. The CDR3 sequence is CSVGRDREYTEAFF. In DNA form, the CDR3 reads TGCAGCGTTGGGAGGGACAGGGAGTACACTGAAGCTTTCTTT.

This clonotype was seen a handful of times. The CDR3 region is CASSSAGVNTGELFF. The CDR3, as DNA: TGTGCCAGTAGTTCGGCGGGAGTTAACACCGGGGAGCTGTTTTTT. This chain uses TRBV19 with TRBJ2-2, with 7 bases matching TRBD2. Trimming removed 5 bases from V and 2 bases from J; junction bases left unmatched: 5. The germline gives CDR1 LNHDA, CDR2 SQIVND (reference sequence). CDR3 size: 15 residues. Full variable domain (remainder filled in from reference TRBV19 and TRBJ2-2): DGGITQSPKYLFRKEGQNVTLSCEQNLNHDAMYWYRQDPGQGLRLIYYSQIVNDFQKGDIAEGYSVSREKKESFPLTVTSAQKNPTAFYLCASSSAGVNTGELFFGEGSRLTVL.

This clonotype was found many times. The chain couples TRBV12-3 or TRBV12-4 to TRBJ1-2, with a possible D match to TRBD1 (5 bases). With 3 bases removed from V and 5 bases from J, the gap between germline ends came to 16 bases. This CDR3 comprises 15 residues. CDR3 loop: CASSFLQTGTYGYTF. The CDR3 nucleotides are TGTGCCAGCAGTTTTCTACAAACAGGAACATATGGCTACACCTTC.

CDR3 residues: CASGFLDGQAYEQYF. Written as DNA, the CDR3 is TGTGCCAGCGGGTTCCTCGACGGGCAGGCCTACGAGCAGTACTTC. The genes are TRBV6-5 and TRBJ2-7; D is uncertain. Germline V gene sequence: CDR1 MNHEY, CDR2 SVGAGI. The CDR3 loop spans 15 amino acids. V lost 8 bases and J 2 bases, leaving 19 bases between the germline ends.

This clonotype was seen at least ten times. Compared with germline, one end of the junction differs, possibly owing to a read error. V and J are TRBV5-8 and TRBJ1-1; D is unresolved. Germline assignment: CDR1 SGHTS and CDR2 YDEGEE. The CDR3 has 13 residues. CDR3 amino acids: CASRLGWGTEAFF. CDR3 nucleotide sequence: TGTGCCAGCAGGTTGGGGTGGGGCACTGAAGCTTTCTTT.

This clonotype was seen many times. The rearrangement joins TRBV12-3 or TRBV12-4 to TRBJ2-2; the match to TRBD2 covers 7 bases. CDR3 length: 16 amino acids. With V trimmed by 1 base and J by 5 bases, 7 bases remained unmatched. The CDR3 spells CASSLGLAAGTGELFF. CDR3 bases: TGTGCCAGCAGTTTAGGGCTAGCGGCGGGAACCGGGGAGCTGTTTTTT.

Only a few counts were recorded for this clonotype. CDR3 amino acids: CASSLSNPEAPDTQYF. In DNA, the CDR3 is TGTGCCAGCAGTTTATCGAACCCAGAGGCCCCAGATACGCAGTATTTT. The gene calls are TRBV27 and TRBJ2-3; D gene unclear. V lost 0 bases, J lost 4 bases, and 14 bases lay in between. CDR1 and CDR2 (germline): MNHEY, SMNVEV (reference sequence). This CDR3 is built from 16 residues.

There are many counts of this clonotype. This chain uses TRBV28 with TRBJ1-2; D ambiguous. CDR3 size: 13 residues. V lost 6 bases and J lost 0, with 8 bases in between. CDR1 and CDR2 from the germline V gene are MDHEN and SYDVKM. The DNA of the CDR3 is TGTGCCAGCAGCTTGGGGACTAACTATGGCTACACCTTC. Its protein is CASSLGTNYGYTF.

This clonotype appeared many times. The chain recombines TRBV29-1 with TRBJ1-2; 7 bases are shared with TRBD1. Per the germline V gene, CDR1 is SQVTM and CDR2 is ANQGSEA. V gave up 4 bases and J gave up 10 bases; unmatched junction bases: 12. This CDR3 region has 13 residues. The CDR3, as DNA: TGCAGCGTTGCCACCGGGACAGCCTACTACTACACCTTC. The encoded protein is CSVATGTAYYYTF.